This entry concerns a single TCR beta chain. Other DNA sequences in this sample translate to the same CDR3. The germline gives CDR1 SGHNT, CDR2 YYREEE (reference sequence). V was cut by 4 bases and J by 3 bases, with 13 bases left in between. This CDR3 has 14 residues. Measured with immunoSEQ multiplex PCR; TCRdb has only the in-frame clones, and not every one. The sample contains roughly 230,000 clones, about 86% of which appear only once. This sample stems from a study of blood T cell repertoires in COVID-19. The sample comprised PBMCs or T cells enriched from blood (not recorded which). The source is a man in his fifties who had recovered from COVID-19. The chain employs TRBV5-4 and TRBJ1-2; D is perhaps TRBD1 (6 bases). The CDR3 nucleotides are TGTGCCAGCAGCCTCCGAGCAGGGGACTATGGCTACACCTTC. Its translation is CASSLRAGDYGYTF.